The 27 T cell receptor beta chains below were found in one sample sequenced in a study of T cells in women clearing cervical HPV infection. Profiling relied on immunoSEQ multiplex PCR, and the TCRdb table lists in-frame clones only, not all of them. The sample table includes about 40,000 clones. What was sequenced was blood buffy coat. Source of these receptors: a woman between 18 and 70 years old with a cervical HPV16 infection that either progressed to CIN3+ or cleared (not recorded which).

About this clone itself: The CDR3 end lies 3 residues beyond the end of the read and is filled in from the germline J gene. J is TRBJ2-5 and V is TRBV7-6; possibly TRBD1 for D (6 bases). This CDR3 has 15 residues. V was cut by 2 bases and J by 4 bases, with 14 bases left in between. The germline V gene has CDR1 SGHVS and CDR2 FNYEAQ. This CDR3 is CASSLKGGGVETQYF. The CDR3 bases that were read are TGTGCCAGCAGCTTAAAAGGGGGTGGGGTAGAGACC.

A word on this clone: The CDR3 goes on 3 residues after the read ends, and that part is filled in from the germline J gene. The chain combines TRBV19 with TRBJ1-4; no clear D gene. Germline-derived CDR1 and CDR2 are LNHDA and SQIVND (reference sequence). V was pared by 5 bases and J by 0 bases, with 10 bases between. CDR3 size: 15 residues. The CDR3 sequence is CASSARRATNEKLFF. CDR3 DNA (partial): TGTGCCAGTAGTGCCAGACGGGCAACTAATGAAAAA. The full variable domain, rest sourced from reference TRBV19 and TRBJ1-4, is DGGITQSPKYLFRKEGQNVTLSCEQNLNHDAMYWYRQDPGQGLRLIYYSQIVNDFQKGDIAEGYSVSREKKESFPLTVTSAQKNPTAFYLCASSARRATNEKLFFGSGTQLSVL.

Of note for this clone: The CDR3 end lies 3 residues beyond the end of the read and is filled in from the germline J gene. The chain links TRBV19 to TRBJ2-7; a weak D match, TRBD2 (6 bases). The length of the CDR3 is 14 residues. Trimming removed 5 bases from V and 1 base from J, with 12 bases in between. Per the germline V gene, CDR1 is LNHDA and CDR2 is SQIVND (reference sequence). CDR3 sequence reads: CASSLGGNSYEQYF. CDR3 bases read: TGTGCCAGTAGTCTTGGGGGGAATTCCTACGAG.

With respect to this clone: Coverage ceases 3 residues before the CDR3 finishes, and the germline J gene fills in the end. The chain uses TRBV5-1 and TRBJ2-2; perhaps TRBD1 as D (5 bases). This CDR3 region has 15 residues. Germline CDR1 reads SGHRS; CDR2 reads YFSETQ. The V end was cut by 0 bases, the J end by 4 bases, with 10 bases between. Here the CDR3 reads CASSLARVSTGELFF. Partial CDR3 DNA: TGCGCCAGCAGCTTGGCCAGGGTCTCCACCGGGGAG.

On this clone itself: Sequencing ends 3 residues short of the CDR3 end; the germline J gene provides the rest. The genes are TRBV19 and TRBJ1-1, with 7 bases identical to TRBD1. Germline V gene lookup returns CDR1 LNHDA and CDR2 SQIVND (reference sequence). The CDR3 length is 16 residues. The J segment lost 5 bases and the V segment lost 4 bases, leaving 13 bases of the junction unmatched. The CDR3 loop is CASSRQGRVLGTEAFF. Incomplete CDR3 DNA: TGTGCCAGTAGTAGACAGGGTCGGGTTTTGGGAACTGAA.

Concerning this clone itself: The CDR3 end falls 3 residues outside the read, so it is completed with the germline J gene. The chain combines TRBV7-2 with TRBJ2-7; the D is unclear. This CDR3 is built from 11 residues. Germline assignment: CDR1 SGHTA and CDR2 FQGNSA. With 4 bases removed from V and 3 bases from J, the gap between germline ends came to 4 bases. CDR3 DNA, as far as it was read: TGTGCCAGCAGCTCACTCTACGAG. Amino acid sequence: CASSSLYE. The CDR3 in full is CASSSLYEQYF. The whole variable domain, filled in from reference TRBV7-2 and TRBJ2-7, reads GAGVSQSPSNKVTEKGKDVELRCDPISGHTALYWYRQSLGQGLEFLIYFQGNSAPDKSGLPSDRFSAERTGGSVSTLTIQRTQQEDSAVYLCASSSLYEQYFGPGTRLTVT.

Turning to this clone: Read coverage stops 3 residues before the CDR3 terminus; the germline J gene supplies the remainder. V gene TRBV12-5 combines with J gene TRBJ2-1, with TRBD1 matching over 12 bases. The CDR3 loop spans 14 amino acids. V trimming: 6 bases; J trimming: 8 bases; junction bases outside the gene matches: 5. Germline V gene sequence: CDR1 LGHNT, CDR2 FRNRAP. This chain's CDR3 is CASGPGQGAHEQFF. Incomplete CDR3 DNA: TGTGCTAGTGGACCGGGACAGGGGGCGCATGAG.

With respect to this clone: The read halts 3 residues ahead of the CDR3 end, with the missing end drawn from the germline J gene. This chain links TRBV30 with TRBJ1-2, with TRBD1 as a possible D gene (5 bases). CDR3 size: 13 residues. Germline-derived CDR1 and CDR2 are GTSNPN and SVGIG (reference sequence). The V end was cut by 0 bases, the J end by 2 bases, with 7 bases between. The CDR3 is CAWSVRQNYGYTF. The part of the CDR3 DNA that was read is TGTGCCTGGAGTGTACGACAGAACTATGGC.

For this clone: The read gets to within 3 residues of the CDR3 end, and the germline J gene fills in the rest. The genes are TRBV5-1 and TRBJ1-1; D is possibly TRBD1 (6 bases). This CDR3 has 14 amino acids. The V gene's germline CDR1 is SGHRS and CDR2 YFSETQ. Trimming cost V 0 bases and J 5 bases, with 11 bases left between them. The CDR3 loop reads CASSLAQGMTEAFF. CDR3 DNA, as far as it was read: TGCGCCAGCAGCTTGGCTCAGGGGATGACTGAA.

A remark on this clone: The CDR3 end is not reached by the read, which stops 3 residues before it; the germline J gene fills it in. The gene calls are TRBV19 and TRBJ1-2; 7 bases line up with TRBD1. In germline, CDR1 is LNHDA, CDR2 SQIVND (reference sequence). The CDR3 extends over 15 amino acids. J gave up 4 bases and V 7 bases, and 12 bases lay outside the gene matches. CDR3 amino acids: CASIMGPGTAYGYTF. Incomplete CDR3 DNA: TGTGCCAGTATCATGGGTCCAGGGACAGCCTATGGC.

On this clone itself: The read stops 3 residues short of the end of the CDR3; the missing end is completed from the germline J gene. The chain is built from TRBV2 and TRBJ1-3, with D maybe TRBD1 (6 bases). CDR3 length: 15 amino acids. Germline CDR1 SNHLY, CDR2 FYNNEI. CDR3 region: CASSLRTVGARTIYF. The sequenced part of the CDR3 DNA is TGTGCCAGCAGCCTGCGGACAGTTGGAGCCAGGACC.

The sequenced part of the CDR3 DNA is TGCAGTGCTAGCACCAGGGATGATAGCACAGATACG. Amino acid sequence: CSASTRDDSTDT. From start to end, the CDR3 is CSASTRDDSTDTQYF. The chain employs TRBV20-1 and TRBJ2-3, with D possibly matching TRBD1 (5 bases). The sequence runs out 3 residues before the end of the CDR3; the remainder is reconstructed from the germline J gene. This CDR3 has 15 residues. Trimming pared 3 bases from V and 0 bases from J, leaving 13 bases between. Germline loops: CDR1 DFQATT, CDR2 SNEGSKA (reference sequence).

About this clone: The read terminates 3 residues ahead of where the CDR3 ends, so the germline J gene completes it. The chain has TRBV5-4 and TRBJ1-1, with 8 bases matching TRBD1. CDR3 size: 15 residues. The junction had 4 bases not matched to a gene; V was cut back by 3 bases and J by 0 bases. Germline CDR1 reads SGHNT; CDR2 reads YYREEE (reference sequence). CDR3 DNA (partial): TGTGCCAGCAGCTCGGGACAGGTGATGAACACTGAA. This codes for CASSSGQVMNTE. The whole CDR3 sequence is CASSSGQVMNTEAFF. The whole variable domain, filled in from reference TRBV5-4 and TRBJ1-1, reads ETGVTQSPTHLIKTRGQQVTLRCSSQSGHNTVSWYQQALGQGPQFIFQYYREEENGRGNFPPRFSGLQFPNYSSELNVNALELDDSALYLCASSSGQVMNTEAFFGQGTRLTVV.

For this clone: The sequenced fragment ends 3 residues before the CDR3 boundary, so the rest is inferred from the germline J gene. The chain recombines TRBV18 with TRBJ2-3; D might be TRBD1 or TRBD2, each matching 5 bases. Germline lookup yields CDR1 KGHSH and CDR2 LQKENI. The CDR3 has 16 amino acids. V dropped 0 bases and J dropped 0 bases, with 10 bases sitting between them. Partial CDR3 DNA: TGTGCCAGCTCACCACCGAGGGGCTCTAGCACAGATACG. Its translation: CASSPPRGSSTDT. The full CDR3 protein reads CASSPPRGSSTDTQYF.

The covered CDR3 bases are TGTGCCAGCAGCTCGACTGGTGGTGAG. Protein: CASSSTGGE. The full CDR3 protein reads CASSSTGGEQFF. V and J are TRBV13 and TRBJ2-1; D remains unclear. From the germline J gene comes the end of the CDR3, since the read stops 3 residues before it. There are 12 residues in the CDR3. Germline values: CDR1 PRHDT, CDR2 FYEKMQ (reference sequence). Trimming removed 4 bases at V and 9 bases at J, with 10 bases between.

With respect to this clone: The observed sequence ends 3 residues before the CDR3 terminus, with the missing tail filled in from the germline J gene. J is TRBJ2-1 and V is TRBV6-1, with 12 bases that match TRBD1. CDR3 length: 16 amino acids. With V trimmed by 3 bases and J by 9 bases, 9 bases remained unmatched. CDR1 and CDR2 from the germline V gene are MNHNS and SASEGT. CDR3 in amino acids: CASSEMPGQGASEQFF. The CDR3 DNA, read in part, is TGTGCCAGCAGTGAGATGCCGGGACAGGGGGCTAGTGAG.

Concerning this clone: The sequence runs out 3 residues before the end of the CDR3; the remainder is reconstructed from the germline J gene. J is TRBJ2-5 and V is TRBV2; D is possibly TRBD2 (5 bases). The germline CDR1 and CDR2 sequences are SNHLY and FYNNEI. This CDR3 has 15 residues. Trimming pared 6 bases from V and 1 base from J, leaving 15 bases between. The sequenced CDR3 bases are TGTGCCAGCAGGCCTCTCGGCGGAGGCCAAGAGACC. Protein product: CASRPLGGGQET. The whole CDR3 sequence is CASRPLGGGQETQYF.

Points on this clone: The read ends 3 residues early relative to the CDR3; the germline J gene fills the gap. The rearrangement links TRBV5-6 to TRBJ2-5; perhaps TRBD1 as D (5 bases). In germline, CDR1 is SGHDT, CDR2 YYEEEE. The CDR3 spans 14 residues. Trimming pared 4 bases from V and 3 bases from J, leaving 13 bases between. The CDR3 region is CASSLDDRKETQYF. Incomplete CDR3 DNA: TGTGCCAGCAGCCTCGACGACAGAAAAGAGACC.

The CDR3 reads CSARPSQGGTDTQYF. Incomplete CDR3 DNA: TGCAGTGCTAGACCGTCACAGGGCGGCACAGATACG. The gene calls are TRBV20-1 and TRBJ2-3; the D gene is possibly TRBD1 (6 bases). The observed sequence ends 3 residues before the CDR3 terminus, with the missing tail filled in from the germline J gene. This CDR3 is 15 amino acids long. The germline V gene encodes CDR1 DFQATT and CDR2 SNEGSKA (reference sequence). Trimming shortened V by 2 bases and J by 1 base, and 13 bases separated the two germline ends.

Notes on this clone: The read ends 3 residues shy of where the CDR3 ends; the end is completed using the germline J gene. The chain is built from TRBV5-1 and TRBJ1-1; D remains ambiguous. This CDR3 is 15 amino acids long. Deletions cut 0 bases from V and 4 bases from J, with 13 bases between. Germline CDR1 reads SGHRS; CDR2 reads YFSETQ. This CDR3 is CASSLAGTAGTEAFF. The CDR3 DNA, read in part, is TGCGCCAGCAGCTTGGCGGGAACCGCGGGCACTGAA.

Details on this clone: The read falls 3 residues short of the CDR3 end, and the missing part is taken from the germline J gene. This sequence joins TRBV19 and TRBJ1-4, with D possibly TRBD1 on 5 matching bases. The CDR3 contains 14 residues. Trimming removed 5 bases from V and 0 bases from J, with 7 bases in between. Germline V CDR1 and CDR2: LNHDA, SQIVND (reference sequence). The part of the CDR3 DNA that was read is TGTGCCAGTAGTGCGACAGCAACTAATGAAAAA. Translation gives CASSATATNEK. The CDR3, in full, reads CASSATATNEKLFF. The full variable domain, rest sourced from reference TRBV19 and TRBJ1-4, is DGGITQSPKYLFRKEGQNVTLSCEQNLNHDAMYWYRQDPGQGLRLIYYSQIVNDFQKGDIAEGYSVSREKKESFPLTVTSAQKNPTAFYLCASSATATNEKLFFGSGTQLSVL.

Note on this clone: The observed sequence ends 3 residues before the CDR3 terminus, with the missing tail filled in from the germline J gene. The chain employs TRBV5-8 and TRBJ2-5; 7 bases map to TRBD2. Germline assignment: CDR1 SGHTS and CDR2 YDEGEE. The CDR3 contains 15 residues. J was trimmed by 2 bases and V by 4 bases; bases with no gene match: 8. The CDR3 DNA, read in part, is TGTGCCAGCAGCCGCAGCGGGGTACCACAAGAGACC. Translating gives CASSRSGVPQET. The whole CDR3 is CASSRSGVPQETQYF.

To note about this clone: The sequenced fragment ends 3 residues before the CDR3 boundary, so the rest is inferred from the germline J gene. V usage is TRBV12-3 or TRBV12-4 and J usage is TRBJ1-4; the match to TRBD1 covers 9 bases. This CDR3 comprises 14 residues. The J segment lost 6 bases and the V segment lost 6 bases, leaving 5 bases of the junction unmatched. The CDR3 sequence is CASRPGQGDEKLFF. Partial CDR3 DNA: TGTGCCAGCAGACCGGGACAGGGTGATGAAAAA.

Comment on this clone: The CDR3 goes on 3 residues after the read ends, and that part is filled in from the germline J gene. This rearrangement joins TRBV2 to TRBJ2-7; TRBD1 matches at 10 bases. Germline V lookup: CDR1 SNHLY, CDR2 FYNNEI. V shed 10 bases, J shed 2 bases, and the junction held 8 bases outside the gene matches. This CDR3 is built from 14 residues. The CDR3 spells CATTKDRGAYEQYF. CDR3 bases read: TGTGCCACCACCAAGGACAGGGGGGCCTACGAG.

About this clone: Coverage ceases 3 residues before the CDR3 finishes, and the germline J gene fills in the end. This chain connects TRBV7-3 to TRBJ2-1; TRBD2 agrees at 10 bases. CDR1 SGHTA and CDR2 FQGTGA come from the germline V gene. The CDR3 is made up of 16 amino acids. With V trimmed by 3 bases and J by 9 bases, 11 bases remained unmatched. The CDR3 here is CASSFQPSGGAGEQFF. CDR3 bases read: TGTGCCAGCAGCTTTCAGCCAAGCGGGGGGGCAGGTGAG.

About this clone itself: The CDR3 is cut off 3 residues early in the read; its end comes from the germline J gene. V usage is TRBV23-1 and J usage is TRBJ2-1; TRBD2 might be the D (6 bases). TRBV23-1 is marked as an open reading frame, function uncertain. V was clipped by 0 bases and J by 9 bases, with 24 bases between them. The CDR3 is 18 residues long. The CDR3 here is CASSQSRGHLRARGEQFF. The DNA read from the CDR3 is TGCGCCAGCAGTCAATCGCGGGGTCATCTCAGGGCTCGAGGTGAG.

The CDR3 bases that were read are TGCAGTGCTAGCCCCCCGGGACTGCAGCCC. It yields the protein CSASPPGLQP. The whole CDR3 is CSASPPGLQPQHF. The rearrangement uses TRBV20-1 and TRBJ1-5; tentatively, D is TRBD1 (5 bases). The read falls 3 residues short of the CDR3 end, and the missing part is taken from the germline J gene. Germline CDR1 is DFQATT and CDR2 is SNEGSKA (reference sequence). Between the trimmed V and J ends, which lost 3 bases and 7 bases, there was a span of 13 bases. The CDR3 sequence is 13 residues long.